This TCR beta chain comes out of a study of blood T cell repertoires in COVID-19. This clone turned up a few times. Sequencing used immunoSEQ multiplex PCR; TCRdb keeps in-frame clones, though not all of them. Of approximately 220,000 clones listed, more than 75% are singletons. V was trimmed by 1 base and J by 5 bases, leaving 14 bases between them. The CDR3 is made up of 15 amino acids. Germline CDR1 and CDR2: SGHDN and FVKESK. The rearrangement joins TRBV14 to TRBJ1-2; a possible D gene is TRBD1 (5 bases). Sequencing was performed on peripheral blood. The clonotype comes from a man aged 50 to 60 with acute or convalescent COVID-19. CDR3 region: CASSQGPTASYGYTF. The CDR3 DNA follows: TGTGCCAGCAGCCAAGGACCGACAGCTTCTTATGGCTACACCTTC.